The rows below give T cell receptor beta chains drawn from one sample of a study of CD8+ T cells in alopecia areata. The protocol was immunoSEQ multiplex PCR, while the TCRdb copy is restricted to in-frame clones and leaves out a portion. The table has roughly 120,000 clones, roughly 68% seen once. Sample: CD4+ T cells sorted from blood. The receptors derive from a human donor in good health. Each CDR3 is given with its conserved first and last residue. A D gene is named only where the DNA matches it firmly. For some rows the clone size is stated as once, few or many, or as a class when expanded; others skip it.

j_call: TRBJ1-6
v_call: TRBV7-2
d_call: -
clone_size: -
cdr3_aa: CASSLGVSNSPLHF
cdr3_nt: TGTGCCAGCAGCTTAGGGGTCTCGAATTCACCCCTCCACTTT

j_call: TRBJ1-1
v_call: TRBV30
d_call: -
clone_size: -
cdr3_aa: CAWSVGTLNTEAFF
cdr3_nt: TGTGCCTGGAGTGTAGGGACATTGAACACTGAAGCTTTCTTT

j_call: TRBJ2-5
v_call: TRBV19
d_call: -
clone_size: few
cdr3_aa: CASSTQTGRKTQYF
cdr3_nt: TGTGCCAGTAGTACGCAAACAGGGCGGAAGACCCAGTACTTC

j_call: TRBJ1-2
v_call: TRBV6-5
d_call: -
clone_size: once
cdr3_aa: CASRARAGGYTF
cdr3_nt: TGTGCCAGTAGAGCCCGGGCGGGTGGCTACACCTTC

j_call: TRBJ1-1
v_call: TRBV29-1
d_call: TRBD1
clone_size: -
cdr3_aa: CSVDGQGALNTEAFF
cdr3_nt: TGCAGCGTTGATGGGCAGGGGGCTTTGAACACTGAAGCTTTCTTT

j_call: TRBJ1-1
v_call: TRBV30
d_call: -
clone_size: -
cdr3_aa: CAWRPGLGRANTEAFF
cdr3_nt: TGTGCCTGGAGACCGGGTTTGGGGAGGGCGAACACTGAAGCTTTCTTT

j_call: TRBJ2-4
v_call: TRBV25-1
d_call: TRBD1
clone_size: -
cdr3_aa: CASYSLTGGEVIQYF
cdr3_nt: TGTGCCAGCTACTCCCTGACAGGGGGAGAGGTCATTCAGTACTTC

j_call: TRBJ2-5
v_call: TRBV5-6
d_call: -
clone_size: -
cdr3_aa: CASSRRGGQETQYF
cdr3_nt: TGTGCCAGCAGCCGGAGAGGGGGACAAGAGACCCAGTACTTC

j_call: TRBJ1-1
v_call: TRBV5-1
d_call: -
clone_size: -
cdr3_aa: CASSLALTQQNTEAFF
cdr3_nt: TGCGCCAGCAGCTTGGCCTTAACACAGCAGAACACTGAAGCTTTCTTT

j_call: TRBJ2-5
v_call: TRBV7-6
d_call: -
clone_size: -
cdr3_aa: CASSPPAETQYF
cdr3_nt: TGTGCCAGCAGCCCCCCCGCAGAGACCCAGTACTTC

j_call: TRBJ2-6
v_call: TRBV28
d_call: -
clone_size: few
cdr3_aa: CASRPGSGANVLTF
cdr3_nt: TGTGCCAGCAGGCCAGGGTCTGGGGCCAACGTCCTGACTTTC

j_call: TRBJ1-5
v_call: TRBV29-1
d_call: -
clone_size: -
cdr3_aa: CSAESGGRGPQHF
cdr3_nt: TGCAGCGCTGAGAGCGGAGGTCGTGGGCCCCAGCATTTT

j_call: TRBJ1-1
v_call: TRBV19
d_call: -
clone_size: once
cdr3_aa: CASRFQGNTEAFF
cdr3_nt: TGTGCCAGTAGATTTCAAGGGAACACTGAAGCTTTCTTT

j_call: TRBJ1-5
v_call: TRBV21-1
d_call: -
clone_size: few
cdr3_aa: CASQSGTGYNQPQHF
cdr3_nt: TGTGCCAGCCAATCCGGGACAGGGTACAATCAGCCCCAGCATTTT

j_call: TRBJ1-1
v_call: TRBV18
d_call: TRBD1
clone_size: -
cdr3_aa: CASSTGTGGITEAFF
cdr3_nt: TGTGCCAGCTCGACCGGGACAGGGGGAATCACTGAAGCTTTCTTT

j_call: TRBJ1-2
v_call: TRBV29-1
d_call: -
clone_size: -
cdr3_aa: CSVVWGNGYTF
cdr3_nt: TGCAGCGTCGTTTGGGGGAATGGCTACACCTTC

j_call: TRBJ1-2
v_call: TRBV7-2
d_call: TRBD1
clone_size: few
cdr3_aa: CASSLGRDRAYGYTF
cdr3_nt: TGTGCCAGCAGCTTAGGCCGGGACAGGGCCTATGGCTACACCTTC

j_call: TRBJ2-7
v_call: TRBV10-3
d_call: -
clone_size: once
cdr3_aa: CAISEAGTSYEQYF
cdr3_nt: TGTGCCATCAGTGAGGCCGGGACTTCCTACGAGCAGTACTTC

j_call: TRBJ2-3
v_call: TRBV5-6
d_call: -
clone_size: -
cdr3_aa: CASSLIGPDTQYF
cdr3_nt: TGTGCCAGCAGCTTAATCGGCCCAGATACGCAGTATTTT